The 23 T cell receptor beta chains presented below share a single source sample, sequenced in a study of cytomegalovirus exposure and HLA in healthy donors. Primers: 60 Vbeta forward and 13 Jbeta reverse. The method was immunoSEQ multiplex PCR; TCRdb's version includes in-frame clones alone and lacks a portion of them. This table has tens of thousands of clones, around 70% appearing once. Sequencing was carried out using PBMCs. Receptor source: a woman aged 45-65 years in good health and CMV-seronegative.

The chain carries TRBV5-1 and TRBJ2-2; TRBD2 aligns across 13 bases. V lost 2 bases, J lost 4 bases, and 5 bases stayed unmatched. From germline, CDR1 is SGHRS and CDR2 YFSETQ. CDR3 length: 17 amino acids. CDR3 residues: CASSLLAGGPGTGELFF. CDR3 nucleotide sequence: TGCGCCAGCAGCTTACTAGCGGGAGGGCCCGGCACCGGGGAGCTGTTTTTT.

The J gene is TRBJ2-7, the V gene TRBV25-1; D may be TRBD2 (5 bases). The ends were cut back, 3 bases at V and 5 bases at J, with 5 bases in the middle. Germline lookup yields CDR1 MGHDK and CDR2 SYGVNS. The CDR3 spans 11 residues. This chain's CDR3 is CASSERDEQYF. The CDR3 bases are TGTGCCAGCAGTGAGAGGGACGAGCAGTACTTC.

V usage is TRBV19 and J usage is TRBJ1-6; no clear D gene. V was clipped by 3 bases and J by 7 bases, with 10 bases between them. Germline CDR1 is LNHDA and CDR2 is SQIVND (reference sequence). CDR3 length equals 14 residues. The CDR3 reads CASSISQANSPLHF. CDR3 DNA sequence: TGTGCCAGTAGTATCAGTCAGGCAAATTCACCCCTCCACTTT.

The chain links TRBV5-1 to TRBJ2-7; no clear D. V was trimmed by 0 bases and J by 0 bases, leaving 10 bases between them. CDR1 is SGHRS, CDR2 YFSETQ, per germline. The CDR3 extends over 15 amino acids. The CDR3 sequence: CASSLGSTTSYEQYF. CDR3 sequence (DNA): TGCGCCAGCAGCTTGGGCAGCACTACCTCCTACGAGCAGTACTTC.

The chain couples TRBV7-9 to TRBJ1-6, with TRBD1 as a possible D gene (5 bases). The CDR3 is 16 amino acids. Per germline, CDR1 SEHNR and CDR2 FQNEAQ (reference sequence). Trimming removed 8 bases from V and 0 bases from J, with 14 bases in between. The chain's CDR3 is CASGGAGDSYNSPLHF. Here the CDR3 DNA reads TGTGCCAGCGGCGGGGCCGGGGACTCCTATAATTCACCCCTCCACTTT.

This clone was counted a few times. This chain uses TRBV7-2 with TRBJ1-5; D is uncertain. Germline lookup yields CDR1 SGHTA and CDR2 FQGNSA. The ends were cut back, 1 base at V and 3 bases at J, with 10 bases in the middle. The CDR3 extends over 15 amino acids. The CDR3 region has the DNA TGTGCCAGCAGCTTAGATGGGCAGAACAATCAGCCCCAGCATTTT. Its protein is CASSLDGQNNQPQHF.

The chain carries TRBV27 and TRBJ2-5, with 11 bases aligning to TRBD2. V lost 3 bases and J lost 2; bases outside the gene matches: 2. The germline V gene has CDR1 MNHEY and CDR2 SMNVEV (reference sequence). This CDR3 region has 15 residues. Written as DNA, the CDR3 is TGTGCCAGCAGTTTGGGACTAGCGGAACAAGAGACCCAGTACTTC. Translated: CASSLGLAEQETQYF.

This clone appeared a single time. This chain uses TRBV29-1 with TRBJ2-7, with 8 bases fitting TRBD1. The junction had 12 bases not matched to a gene; V was cut back by 7 bases and J by 4 bases. The germline V gene encodes CDR1 SQVTM and CDR2 ANQGSEA. CDR3 length equals 14 residues. CDR3 sequence reads: CSAAGTGELYEQYF. The CDR3 nucleotides are TGCAGCGCCGCCGGGACAGGAGAATTATACGAGCAGTACTTC.

The V call is TRBV9, the J call TRBJ2-1, with 12 bases aligning to TRBD2. The V segment lost 3 bases and the J segment 7 bases; nucleotides outside the gene matches: 2. The CDR3 spans 14 residues. The V gene's germline CDR1 is SGDLS and CDR2 YYNGEE. In nucleotides, the CDR3 is TGTGCCAGCAGCGAGGGGACTAGCGGGAATGAGCAGTTCTTC. Amino acid sequence: CASSEGTSGNEQFF.

V gene TRBV2 combines with J gene TRBJ1-2; D uncertain. This CDR3 contains 13 residues. From germline, CDR1 is SNHLY and CDR2 FYNNEI. V was pared by 4 bases and J by 8 bases, with 14 bases between. The CDR3 coding sequence is TGTGCCAGCAGTGTTTTGGGTATGGAGGGCTACACCTTC. Translated: CASSVLGMEGYTF.

The chain is built from TRBV19 and TRBJ2-2; 8 bases align to TRBD2. This CDR3 has 18 amino acids. The V segment lost 5 bases and the J segment 6 bases; nucleotides outside the gene matches: 17. Germline CDR1 reads LNHDA; CDR2 reads SQIVND (reference sequence). CDR3 coding DNA: TGTGCCAGTAGTTTCGACAGGCTCGCGGGAGGTCCCGCCGGGGAGCTGTTTTTT. Translating gives CASSFDRLAGGPAGELFF.

The CDR3 nucleotides are TGTGCCTGGAGTGTCTGGGCAGGCCTCAATGAAAAACTGTTTTTT. Amino acids: CAWSVWAGLNEKLFF. This chain uses TRBV30 with TRBJ1-4; D unresolved. The CDR3 runs to 15 residues. The germline V and J ends were trimmed by 0 bases and 5 bases, with 13 bases remaining between them. Germline V gives CDR1 GTSNPN, CDR2 SVGIG (reference sequence).

As to this clone: At one end, the junction sequence differs from germline, possibly due to a read error. The rearrangement uses TRBV5-3 and TRBJ2-3; 11 bases fit TRBD1. TRBV5-3 is classed as an ORF, of uncertain function. The length of the CDR3 is 12 residues. CDR3 region: CARSLARDRGCF. The CDR3 nucleotides read TGTGCCAGAAGCTTGGCTAGGGACAGGGGGTGTTTT.

The J gene is TRBJ2-7, the V gene TRBV6-1; 14 nucleotides align to TRBD2. The CDR3 length is 15 residues. V lost 4 bases, J lost 5 bases, and 4 bases stayed unmatched. Germline V gene sequence: CDR1 MNHNS, CDR2 SASEGT. This chain's CDR3 is CASSGGLAGAHEQYF. CDR3 bases: TGTGCCAGCAGTGGGGGACTAGCGGGAGCCCACGAGCAGTACTTC.

The J gene is TRBJ2-6, the V gene TRBV28; 8 nucleotides agree with TRBD1. V trimming: 10 bases; J trimming: 0 bases; junction bases outside the gene matches: 8. The CDR3 contains 16 residues. CDR1 is MDHEN, CDR2 SYDVKM, per germline. In nucleotides, the CDR3 is TGTGCCACCGGGACAGGTTCTCTCTCTGGGGCCAACGTCCTGACTTTC. This encodes CATGTGSLSGANVLTF. The full variable domain, its missing parts supplied by reference TRBV28 and TRBJ2-6, is DVKVTQSSRYLVKRTGEKVFLECVQDMDHENMFWYRQDPGLGLRLIYFSYDVKMKEKGDIPEGYSVSREKKERFSLILESASTNQTSMYLCATGTGSLSGANVLTFGAGSRLTVL.

The chain is built from TRBV6-6 and TRBJ1-1, with D possibly being TRBD1 (5 bases). V was pared by 11 bases and J by 3 bases, with 19 bases between. Looked up from germline, CDR1 is MNHNY and CDR2 is SVGAGI (reference sequence). The CDR3 runs to 14 residues. CDR3 loop: CAASRSGGDTEAFF. The CDR3 DNA sequence: TGTGCCGCGAGTCGGTCGGGAGGGGACACTGAAGCTTTCTTT.

This chain connects TRBV7-2 to TRBJ2-7; tentatively, D is TRBD1 (6 bases). From germline, CDR1 is SGHTA and CDR2 FQGNSA. Trimming removed 3 bases from V and 0 bases from J, with 9 bases in between. The CDR3 runs to 14 residues. The CDR3 spells CASSFQGSSYEQYF. In nucleotides, the CDR3 is TGTGCCAGCAGCTTCCAGGGGAGCTCCTACGAGCAGTACTTC.

The chain recombines TRBV11-2 with TRBJ2-5, with TRBD2 matching 10 bases. J gave up 5 bases and V 3 bases, and 12 bases lay outside the gene matches. The CDR3 is 17 residues long. Germline V gives CDR1 SGHAT, CDR2 FQNNGV. The CDR3 DNA follows: TGTGCCAGCAGCTTGGGAATTAGCGGGGGGCAGGTGGAGACCCAGTACTTC. Translated: CASSLGISGGQVETQYF.

This clone showed up just a few times. The V gene is TRBV5-4, the J gene TRBJ1-2; 7 bases are shared with TRBD1. The CDR3 spans 13 residues. V lost 3 bases, J lost 4 bases, and 3 bases stayed unmatched. Germline V CDR1 and CDR2: SGHNT, YYREEE (reference sequence). CDR3 region: CASSSGTVYGYTF. The CDR3, as DNA: TGTGCCAGCAGCTCCGGGACAGTCTATGGCTACACCTTC.

The chain has TRBV4-2 and TRBJ2-1, with D possibly TRBD2 on 5 matching bases. Germline CDR1 reads LGHNA; CDR2 reads YNFKEQ. Between the trimmed V and J ends, which lost 0 bases and 12 bases, there was a span of 9 bases. The CDR3 has 12 amino acids. CDR3 in DNA: TGTGCCAGCAGCCAAGACGCTACTAGGCAGTTCTTC. This sequence encodes CASSQDATRQFF.

J is TRBJ2-7 and V is TRBV28, with 7 bases that match TRBD1. The CDR3 spans 13 residues. Germline CDR1 MDHEN, CDR2 SYDVKM. The ends lost 6 bases at V and 3 bases at J; junction bases unmatched: 5. In DNA form, the CDR3 reads TGTGCCAGCAGACTCGGGACAGTCTACGAGCAGTACTTC. Translated, it gives CASRLGTVYEQYF. Full variable domain (remainder filled in from reference TRBV28 and TRBJ2-7): DVKVTQSSRYLVKRTGEKVFLECVQDMDHENMFWYRQDPGLGLRLIYFSYDVKMKEKGDIPEGYSVSREKKERFSLILESASTNQTSMYLCASRLGTVYEQYFGPGTRLTVT.

This chain connects TRBV10-3 to TRBJ2-2, with TRBD2 matching 8 bases. V lost 7 bases to trimming and J lost 1 base; unmatched junction nucleotides: 8. Germline V CDR1 and CDR2: ENHRY, SYGVKD. The CDR3 sequence is 16 residues long. CDR3 sequence reads: CAIKVSTSGNTGELFF. The CDR3 DNA sequence: TGTGCCATCAAAGTAAGCACTAGCGGGAACACCGGGGAGCTGTTTTTT.

The chain is built from TRBV9 and TRBJ1-2; 7 positions match TRBD1. J lost 3 bases, V lost 3 bases, and 5 bases had no gene match. The CDR3 runs 14 residues. Germline lookup yields CDR1 SGDLS and CDR2 YYNGEE. CDR3 DNA: TGTGCCAGCAGCGCCACAGGGGAGGACTATGGCTACACCTTC. Its translation is CASSATGEDYGYTF.